Presented here are 30 T cell receptor beta chains from one specimen sequenced in a study of T cell repertoires in aging, cancer and after chemotherapy. A mixed TRB-A/B primer pool amplified rearranged TRB by multiplex touch-down PCR. TCRdb reprocessed the multiplex PCR reads via MiXCR and lists one record per CDR3 protein. The table records roughly 1,300 distinct CDR3 sequences, 25% to 30% of them present only once. Peripheral blood genomic DNA, not sorted cells or RNA, was the template. The sequenced material came from blood. These receptors all come from a human donor with a blood cancer.

By proportion, this clonotype is medium-sized. The CDR3 DNA reads TGTGCCAGCAGTTACTCGTTCAGGACCCCACAGGGTACGCAGTATTTT. Protein: CASSYSFRTPQGTQYF. The chain couples TRBV6-5 to TRBJ2-3, with D perhaps TRBD1 (6 bases). There are 16 residues in the CDR3. Trimming removed 0 bases at V and 8 bases at J, with 18 bases between. Looked up from germline, CDR1 is MNHEY and CDR2 is SVGAGI.

As concerns this clonotype: The junction departs from the called germline gene at one end, perhaps through a read error. This chain uses TRBV24-1 with TRBJ2-3; TRBD2 matches at 11 bases. The CDR3 extends over 14 amino acids. Germline V CDR1 and CDR2: KGHDR, SFDVKD. Here the CDR3 reads CATGTSGGGNTRYF. CDR3 nucleotide sequence: TGTGCCACCGGTACTAGCGGGGGTGGGAATACGCGGTATTTT.

This clonotype rates as medium-sized. The chain recombines TRBV6-6 with TRBJ2-3; 14 bases match TRBD2. Per germline, CDR1 MNHNY and CDR2 SVGAGI (reference sequence). The CDR3 runs to 15 residues. J lost 4 bases, V lost 7 bases, and 4 bases had no gene match. The CDR3 sequence: CASTGTSGGSDTQYF. DNA of the CDR3: TGTGCCAGCACTGGGACTAGCGGGGGATCAGATACGCAGTATTTT.

This clonotype rates as medium-sized. The gene calls are TRBV29-1 and TRBJ2-1; TRBD1 agrees at 9 bases. This CDR3 region has 15 residues. Germline CDR1 and CDR2: SQVTM and ANQGSEA. J was trimmed by 2 bases and V by 4 bases; bases with no gene match: 6. CDR3 sequence reads: CSVGGGQGTYNEQFF. In nucleotides, the CDR3 is TGCAGCGTTGGAGGTGGACAGGGGACCTACAATGAGCAGTTCTTC.

This clonotype was counted a few times. The V gene is TRBV24-1, the J gene TRBJ2-3, with 11 bases matching TRBD2. Germline assignment: CDR1 KGHDR and CDR2 SFDVKD. Trimming removed 9 bases from V and 7 bases from J; junction bases left unmatched: 8. The CDR3 contains 14 residues. CDR3 bases: TGTGCCACCGGTACTAGCGGGGGTGGGAATACGCAGTATTTT. This sequence encodes CATGTSGGGNTQYF.

The chain has TRBV29-1 and TRBJ1-5, with 7 positions matching TRBD1. The V gene's germline CDR1 is SQVTM and CDR2 ANQGSEA. With 3 bases clipped from V and 4 bases from J, the junction kept 9 bases outside the gene matches. This CDR3 has 15 residues. The CDR3 spells CSVETGRGGNQPQHF. CDR3 in DNA: TGCAGCGTTGAGACAGGGCGGGGAGGGAATCAGCCCCAGCATTTT.

This clonotype is judged medium-sized. CDR3 protein: CATSRGGSSDTQYF. The DNA of the CDR3 is TGTGCCACCAGCAGAGGTGGGTCTAGCGATACGCAGTATTTT. This chain joins TRBV15 and TRBJ2-3, with D perhaps TRBD2 (5 bases). V was cut by 1 base and J by 6 bases, with 11 bases left in between. Looked up from germline, CDR1 is LNHNV and CDR2 is YYDKDF (reference sequence). This CDR3 region has 14 residues. Full variable domain (missing parts from reference TRBV15 and TRBJ2-3): DAMVIQNPRYQVTQFGKPVTLSCSQTLNHNVMYWYQQKSSQAPKLLFHYYDKDFNNEADTPDNFQSRRPNTSFCFLDIRSPGLGDTAMYLCATSRGGSSDTQYFGPGTRLTVL.

The rearrangement uses TRBV7-9 and TRBJ1-1, with a possible D match to TRBD1 (5 bases). The CDR3 runs to 17 residues. In germline, CDR1 is SEHNR, CDR2 FQNEAQ (reference sequence). Trimming removed 1 base from V and 0 bases from J, with 15 bases in between. CDR3 sequence (DNA): TGTGCCAGCAGCTTAGGGGACCTTCGGGGAATGAACACTGAAGCTTTCTTT. It is translated as CASSLGDLRGMNTEAFF.

The chain has TRBV12-5 and TRBJ2-5; D unclear. Germline V CDR1 and CDR2: LGHNT, FRNRAP. With 3 bases removed from V and 4 bases from J, the gap between germline ends came to 9 bases. The CDR3 is 13 amino acids. The CDR3 spells CASGFRVTETQYF. DNA for the CDR3: TGTGCTAGTGGTTTCCGAGTGACAGAGACCCAGTACTTC.

The rearrangement links TRBV6-1 to TRBJ1-2; 7 bases are shared with TRBD1. From germline, CDR1 is MNHNS and CDR2 SASEGT. The CDR3 has 14 residues. Trimming removed 5 bases from V and 7 bases from J; junction bases left unmatched: 10. The CDR3 sequence: CASSYGGQVGGYTF. In DNA, the CDR3 is TGTGCCAGCAGTTACGGTGGACAGGTCGGTGGCTACACCTTC.

This clonotype was counted a few times. This rearrangement joins TRBV6-1 to TRBJ2-4, with TRBD2 matching 8 bases. V lost 1 base, J lost 8 bases, and 10 bases stayed unmatched. CDR3 length: 16 residues. The germline V gene has CDR1 MNHNS and CDR2 SASEGT. CDR3 bases: TGTGCCAGCAGTGAAGTTTCCCCGGGAGGGATAGACATTCAGTACTTC. Translated: CASSEVSPGGIDIQYF.

CDR3 protein: CASSAPTGWSLETQYF. The CDR3 DNA reads as TGTGCCAGCAGTGCGCCGACAGGTTGGAGCTTAGAGACCCAGTACTTC. V and J are TRBV25-1 and TRBJ2-5; tentative D call: TRBD1 (6 bases). Germline assignment: CDR1 MGHDK and CDR2 SYGVNS. V was shortened by 4 bases and J by 4 bases, with 19 bases between the two germline ends. The CDR3 spans 16 residues.

The rearrangement links TRBV2 to TRBJ1-5; D is possibly TRBD1 (5 bases). The ends were cut back, 8 bases at V and 3 bases at J, with 8 bases in the middle. The germline CDR1 and CDR2 sequences are SNHLY and FYNNEI. CDR3 length: 12 amino acids. CDR3 protein: CASRDLNQPQHF. The CDR3 region has the DNA TGTGCCAGCCGGGACCTCAATCAGCCCCAGCATTTT.

This clonotype counts as medium-sized. The V call is TRBV6-5, the J call TRBJ2-2, with D unresolved. The CDR3 consists of 15 residues. Germline loops: CDR1 MNHEY, CDR2 SVGAGI. V was cut by 2 bases and J by 7 bases, with 14 bases left in between. CDR3 sequence (DNA): TGTGCCAGCAGTTACAGACATTACTCACTCGGGGAGCTGTTTTTT. This gives the protein CASSYRHYSLGELFF.

J is TRBJ2-2 and V is TRBV24-1; 11 positions match TRBD1. V dropped 5 bases and J dropped 2; count of bases not matched to a gene: 0. Looked up from germline, CDR1 is KGHDR and CDR2 is SFDVKD. This CDR3 contains 15 residues. The CDR3 nucleotides read TGTGCCACCAGTGGGACAGGGGGCAACACCGGGGAGCTGTTTTTT. This translates into CATSGTGGNTGELFF.

With regard to this clonotype: This may be a read error: a much more frequent sequence differs by one nucleotide. In this CDR3 the conserved last residue, phenylalanine or tryptophan, is missing, so a read error is likely. The chain combines TRBV27 with TRBJ2-2; D is unclear. Germline V gene lookup returns CDR1 MNHEY and CDR2 SMNVEV (reference sequence). V was cut by 6 bases and J by 6 bases, with 5 bases left in between. The CDR3 covers 11 residues. CDR3 in amino acids: CASSAPGELFI. As DNA, the CDR3 is TGTGCCAGCAGCGCCCCCGGGGAGCTGTTTATT.

The rearrangement links TRBV12-3 or TRBV12-4 to TRBJ1-5, with D tentatively TRBD1 (6 bases). Deletions cut 8 bases from V and 6 bases from J, with 14 bases between. This CDR3 contains 13 residues. The CDR3 sequence is CASSWGPLQPQHF. The CDR3 bases are TGTGCCAGCTCGTGGGGGCCACTTCAGCCCCAGCATTTT.

In this sample, this clonotype is medium-sized (0.01 to 0.1%). The chain uses TRBV30 and TRBJ1-5; a weak D match, TRBD1 (5 bases). CDR3 length: 11 amino acids. Germline V gene lookup returns CDR1 GTSNPN and CDR2 SVGIG (reference sequence). V gave up 3 bases and J gave up 12 bases, with 12 bases separating them. The CDR3 DNA sequence: TGTGCCTGGAGAATCGGGACTCTCCAGCATTTT. Translation: CAWRIGTLQHF.

Within the sample, this clonotype is medium-sized. The chain couples TRBV6-5 to TRBJ1-1, with 7 bases matching TRBD1. CDR1 and CDR2 from the germline V gene are MNHEY and SVGAGI. This CDR3 comprises 13 residues. V lost 5 bases, J lost 4 bases, and 4 bases stayed unmatched. The CDR3 DNA reads TGTGCCAGCAGTCAACAGGGGAGCACTGAAGCTTTCTTT. This gives the protein CASSQQGSTEAFF.

On this clonotype: One end of the junction fails to match germline, which may point to a read error. V gene TRBV5-1 combines with J gene TRBJ1-4, with TRBD1 matching over 7 bases. CDR1 SGHRS and CDR2 YFSETQ come from the germline V gene. This CDR3 spans 14 amino acids. CDR3 in amino acids: CASSLRQGSEKLFF. Here the CDR3 DNA reads TGCGCTAGCAGCTTAAGACAGGGTAGTGAAAAACTGTTTTTT.

By sample share, this clonotype is medium-sized. This chain uses TRBV27 with TRBJ2-2; 8 nucleotides align to TRBD1. The germline V gene has CDR1 MNHEY and CDR2 SMNVEV (reference sequence). The CDR3 has 18 amino acids. V shed 3 bases and J 5 bases; nucleotides not matched to a gene: 14. CDR3 bases: TGTGCCAGCAGTTTTTTCTCTCCCGGACAGGGAGGAACCGGGGAGCTGTTTTTT. It codes for CASSFFSPGQGGTGELFF.

This clonotype ranks as medium-sized. The chain joins TRBV29-1 to TRBJ2-2; 7 nucleotides match TRBD2. The germline V gene encodes CDR1 SQVTM and CDR2 ANQGSEA. The CDR3 totals 11 residues. V was pared by 7 bases and J by 8 bases, with 4 bases of the junction left unmatched. The CDR3 here is CSASGVGELFF. CDR3 DNA: TGCAGCGCCAGCGGGGTAGGGGAGCTGTTTTTT.

This sequence joins TRBV21-1 and TRBJ2-2; the table names TRBD1, a call not compared with the DNA. TRBV21-1 is termed a pseudogene. CDR3 length: 16 residues. CDR3 amino acids: CASSKDRGGGGGELFF. As DNA, the CDR3 is TGTGCCAGCAGCAAAGACCGGGGCGGTGGTGGCGGGGAGCTGTTTTTT.

The chain carries TRBV5-8 and TRBJ1-1, with 8 positions matching TRBD1. CDR1 SGHTS and CDR2 YDEGEE come from the germline V gene. The CDR3 loop spans 15 amino acids. Losses at the gene ends were 4 bases for V and 1 base for J; bases not matched to a gene: 6. CDR3 in amino acids: CASSPGTGANTEAFF. The CDR3 nucleotides are TGTGCCAGCAGCCCCGGGACAGGCGCGAACACTGAAGCTTTCTTT.

This clonotype was observed a handful of times. This chain connects TRBV5-1 to TRBJ2-5, with 7 bases identical to TRBD2. In germline, CDR1 is SGHRS, CDR2 YFSETQ. CDR3 length equals 16 residues. Trimming at V came to 1 base and at J to 4 bases, leaving 10 bases not matched to a gene. This chain's CDR3 is CASSLRSRGVGETQYF. The CDR3 nucleotides read TGCGCCAGCAGCTTGAGATCTCGGGGGGTCGGAGAGACCCAGTACTTC.

This clonotype is classed as medium-sized. The V and J genes are TRBV15 and TRBJ2-3; perhaps D is TRBD1 or TRBD2 (5 bases each). Trimming stripped 3 bases from V and 8 bases from J, with 24 bases between. Germline V gene data show CDR1 as LNHNV and CDR2 as YYDKDF (reference sequence). The CDR3 totals 17 residues. CDR3 DNA: TGTGCCACCAGCAGTGTACTTACCGGGACCCCCTCTACTACGCAGTATTTT. This translates into CATSSVLTGTPSTTQYF.

The chain is built from TRBV20-1 and TRBJ1-1, with TRBD1 identical over 10 bases. The V and J ends lost 4 bases and 4 bases, in that order; junction bases with no gene match: 9. The CDR3 contains 15 residues. CDR1 is DFQATT, CDR2 SNEGSKA, per germline (reference sequence). DNA of the CDR3: TGCAGTGCTATCAAAACCGGGACAGGGGCCACTGAAGCTTTCTTT. The encoded protein is CSAIKTGTGATEAFF.

The chain has TRBV5-1 and TRBJ2-3; the D gene is possibly TRBD2 (7 bases). Germline lookup yields CDR1 SGHRS and CDR2 YFSETQ. CDR3 length equals 16 residues. The germline V and J ends were trimmed by 0 bases and 5 bases, with 16 bases remaining between them. CDR3 sequence (DNA): TGCGCCAGCAGCTTGGAGAAGGGGGGGCCTTTAGATACGCAGTATTTT. Protein sequence: CASSLEKGGPLDTQYF.

Within the sample, this clonotype is medium-sized. The chain combines TRBV12-3 or TRBV12-4 with TRBJ2-7; a weak D match, TRBD1 (5 bases). V was clipped by 5 bases and J by 0 bases, with 14 bases between them. This CDR3 region has 15 residues. The CDR3 region has the DNA TGTGCCAGCAGTCCCACAGGAGAAGCCTCCTACGAGCAGTACTTC. Its protein product is CASSPTGEASYEQYF.

Judged by abundance, this clonotype is medium-sized. V gene TRBV6-1 combines with J gene TRBJ2-5, with 11 bases matching TRBD1. V lost 4 bases to trimming and J lost 5 bases; unmatched junction nucleotides: 18. Germline CDR1 reads MNHNS; CDR2 reads SASEGT. The CDR3 consists of 19 residues. The CDR3 here is CASSVPRGQGGPVTETQYF. The DNA of the CDR3 is TGTGCCAGCAGTGTCCCGAGGGGACAGGGGGGGCCTGTCACGGAGACCCAGTACTTC.